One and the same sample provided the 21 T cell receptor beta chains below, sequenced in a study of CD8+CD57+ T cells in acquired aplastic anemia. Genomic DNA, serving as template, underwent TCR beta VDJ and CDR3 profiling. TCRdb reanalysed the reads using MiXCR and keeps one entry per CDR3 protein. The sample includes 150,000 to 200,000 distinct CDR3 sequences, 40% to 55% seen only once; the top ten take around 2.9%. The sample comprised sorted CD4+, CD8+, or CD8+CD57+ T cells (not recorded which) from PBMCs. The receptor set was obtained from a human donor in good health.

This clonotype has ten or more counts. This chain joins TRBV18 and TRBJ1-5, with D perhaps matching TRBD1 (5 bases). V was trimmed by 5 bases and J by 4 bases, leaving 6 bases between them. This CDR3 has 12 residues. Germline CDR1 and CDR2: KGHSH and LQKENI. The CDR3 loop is CASSNRNQPQHF. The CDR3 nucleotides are TGTGCCAGCTCAAACAGGAATCAGCCCCAGCATTTT.

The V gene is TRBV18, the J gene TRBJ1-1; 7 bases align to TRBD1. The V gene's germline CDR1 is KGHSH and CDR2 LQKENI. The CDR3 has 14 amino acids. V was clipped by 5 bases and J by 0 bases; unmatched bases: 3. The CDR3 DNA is TGTGCCAGCTCAGGGACAGTAATGAACACTGAAGCTTTCTTT. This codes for CASSGTVMNTEAFF.

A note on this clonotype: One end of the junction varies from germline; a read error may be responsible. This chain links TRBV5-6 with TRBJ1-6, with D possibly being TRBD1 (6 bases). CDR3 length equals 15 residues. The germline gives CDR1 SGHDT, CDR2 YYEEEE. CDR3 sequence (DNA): TGTGCCAGCAATGTTGGGCAGGGGCTGCATTCACTCCTCCACTTT. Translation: CASNVGQGLHSLLHF.

The chain's CDR3 is CASSPDDIEQYF. The CDR3 DNA is TGTGCCAGCAGCCCAGACGACATAGAGCAGTACTTC. This chain uses TRBV7-8 with TRBJ2-7, with D uncertain. Looked up from germline, CDR1 is SGHVS and CDR2 is FQNEAQ. The CDR3 length is 12 residues. Trimming removed 5 bases from V and 7 bases from J, with 12 bases in between.

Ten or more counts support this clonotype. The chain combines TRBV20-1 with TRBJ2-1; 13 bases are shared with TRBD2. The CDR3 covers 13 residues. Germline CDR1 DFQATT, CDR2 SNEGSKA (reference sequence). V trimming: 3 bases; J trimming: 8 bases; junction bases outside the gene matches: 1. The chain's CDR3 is CSASGTSGDEQFF. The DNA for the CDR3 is TGCAGTGCTAGCGGGACTAGCGGGGATGAGCAGTTCTTC.

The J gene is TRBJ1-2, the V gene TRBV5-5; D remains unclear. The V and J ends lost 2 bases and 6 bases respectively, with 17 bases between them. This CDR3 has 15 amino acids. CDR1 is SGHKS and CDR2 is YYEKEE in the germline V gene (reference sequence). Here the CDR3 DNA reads TGTGCCAGCAGCTTCAGACAATCGCATGGGGATGGCTACACCTTC. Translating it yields CASSFRQSHGDGYTF.

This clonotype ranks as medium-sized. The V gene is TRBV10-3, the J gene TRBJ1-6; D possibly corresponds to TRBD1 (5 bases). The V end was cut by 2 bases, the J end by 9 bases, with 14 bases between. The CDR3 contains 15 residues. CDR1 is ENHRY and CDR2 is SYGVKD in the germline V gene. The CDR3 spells CAISEEGFRPSPLHF. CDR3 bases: TGTGCCATCAGTGAGGAGGGGTTTCGACCTTCACCCCTCCACTTT.

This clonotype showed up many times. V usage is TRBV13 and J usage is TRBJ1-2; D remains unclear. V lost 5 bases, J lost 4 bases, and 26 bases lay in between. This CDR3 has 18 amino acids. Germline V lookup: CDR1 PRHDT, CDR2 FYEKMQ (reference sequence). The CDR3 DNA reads TGTGCCAGCAGCCGAGCGGTAGGCAGGCCTACCATGGGCTATGGCTACACCTTC. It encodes CASSRAVGRPTMGYGYTF.

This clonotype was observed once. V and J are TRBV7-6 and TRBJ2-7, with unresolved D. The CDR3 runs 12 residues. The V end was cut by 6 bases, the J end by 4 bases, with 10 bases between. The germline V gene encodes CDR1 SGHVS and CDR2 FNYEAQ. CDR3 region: CASSPGRYEQYF. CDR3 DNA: TGTGCCAGCAGTCCCGGACGGTACGAGCAGTACTTC.

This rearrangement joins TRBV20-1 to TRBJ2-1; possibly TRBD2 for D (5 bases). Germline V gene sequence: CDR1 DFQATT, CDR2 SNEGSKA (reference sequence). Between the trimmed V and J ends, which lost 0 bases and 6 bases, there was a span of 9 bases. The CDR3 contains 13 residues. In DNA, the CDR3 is TGCAGTGCTAGAGATCGACTATTCAATGAGCAGTTCTTC. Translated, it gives CSARDRLFNEQFF.

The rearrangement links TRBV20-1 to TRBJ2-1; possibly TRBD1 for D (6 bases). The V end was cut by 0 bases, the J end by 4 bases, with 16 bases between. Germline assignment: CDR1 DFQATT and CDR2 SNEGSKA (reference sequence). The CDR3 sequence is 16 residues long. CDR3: CSARDFVQGPYNEQFF. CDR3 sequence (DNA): TGCAGTGCTAGAGATTTCGTACAGGGCCCTTACAATGAGCAGTTCTTC.

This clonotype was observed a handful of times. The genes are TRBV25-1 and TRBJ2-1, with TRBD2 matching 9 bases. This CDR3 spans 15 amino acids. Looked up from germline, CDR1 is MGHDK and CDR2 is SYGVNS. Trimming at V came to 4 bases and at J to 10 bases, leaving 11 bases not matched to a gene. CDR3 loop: CASSGGGTSLREQFF. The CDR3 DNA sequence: TGTGCCAGCAGTGGAGGTGGGACTAGCCTCCGCGAGCAGTTCTTC.

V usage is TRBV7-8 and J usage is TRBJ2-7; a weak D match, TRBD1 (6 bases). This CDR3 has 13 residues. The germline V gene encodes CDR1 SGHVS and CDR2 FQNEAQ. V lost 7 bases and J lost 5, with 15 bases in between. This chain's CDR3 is CASNAQGSHEQYF. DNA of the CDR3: TGTGCCAGCAACGCACAGGGATCCCACGAGCAGTACTTC.

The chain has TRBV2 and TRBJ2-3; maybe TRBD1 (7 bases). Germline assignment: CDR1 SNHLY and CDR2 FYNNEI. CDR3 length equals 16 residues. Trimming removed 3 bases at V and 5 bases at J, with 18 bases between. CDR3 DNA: TGTGCCAGCAGTGACTCGAGGGGGGACAGAGAAGATACGCAGTATTTT. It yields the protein CASSDSRGDREDTQYF.

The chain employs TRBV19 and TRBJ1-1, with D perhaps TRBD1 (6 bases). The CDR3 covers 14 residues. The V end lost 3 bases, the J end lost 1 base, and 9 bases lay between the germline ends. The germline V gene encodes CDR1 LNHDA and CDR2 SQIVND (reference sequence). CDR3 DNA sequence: TGTGCCAGTAGTATTGGGGGACAGAACACTGAAGCTTTCTTT. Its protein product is CASSIGGQNTEAFF.

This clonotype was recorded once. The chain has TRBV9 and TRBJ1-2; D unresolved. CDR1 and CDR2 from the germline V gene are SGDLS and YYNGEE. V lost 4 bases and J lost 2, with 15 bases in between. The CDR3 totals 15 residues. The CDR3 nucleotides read TGTGCCAGCAGCCCCTTTTCGGACTGGAACTATGGCTACACCTTC. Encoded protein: CASSPFSDWNYGYTF.

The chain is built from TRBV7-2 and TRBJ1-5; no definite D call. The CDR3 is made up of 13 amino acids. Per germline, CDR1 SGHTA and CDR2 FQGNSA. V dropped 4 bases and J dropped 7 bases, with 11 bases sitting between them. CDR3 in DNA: TGTGCCAGCAGCTCCGTTAGGCGCCAGCCCCAGCATTTT. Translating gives CASSSVRRQPQHF.

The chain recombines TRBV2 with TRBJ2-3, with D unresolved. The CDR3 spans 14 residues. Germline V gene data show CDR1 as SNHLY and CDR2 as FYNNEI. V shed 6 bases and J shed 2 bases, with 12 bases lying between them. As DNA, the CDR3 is TGTGCCAGCAGCCTTGGCAAGAACACAGATACGCAGTATTTT. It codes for CASSLGKNTDTQYF.

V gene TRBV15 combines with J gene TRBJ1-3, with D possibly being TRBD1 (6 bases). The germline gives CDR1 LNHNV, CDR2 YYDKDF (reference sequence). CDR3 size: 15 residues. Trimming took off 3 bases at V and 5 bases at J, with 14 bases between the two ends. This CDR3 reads CATSSRQGLRNTIYF. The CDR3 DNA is TGTGCCACCAGCAGCCGTCAGGGGTTGAGAAACACCATATATTTT.

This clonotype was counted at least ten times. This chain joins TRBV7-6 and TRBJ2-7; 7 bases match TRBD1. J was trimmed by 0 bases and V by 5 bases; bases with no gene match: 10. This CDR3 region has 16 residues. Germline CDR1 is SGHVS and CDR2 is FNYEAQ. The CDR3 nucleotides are TGTGCCAGCAGCAGGATGACAGGGTACAACTCCTACGAGCAGTACTTC. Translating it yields CASSRMTGYNSYEQYF.

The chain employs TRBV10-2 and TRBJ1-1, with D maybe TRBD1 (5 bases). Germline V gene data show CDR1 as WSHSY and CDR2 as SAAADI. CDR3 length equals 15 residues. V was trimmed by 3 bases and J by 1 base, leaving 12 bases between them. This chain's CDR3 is CASSDIRERNTEAFF. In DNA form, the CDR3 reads TGCGCCAGCAGTGATATCAGGGAGCGGAACACTGAAGCTTTCTTT.